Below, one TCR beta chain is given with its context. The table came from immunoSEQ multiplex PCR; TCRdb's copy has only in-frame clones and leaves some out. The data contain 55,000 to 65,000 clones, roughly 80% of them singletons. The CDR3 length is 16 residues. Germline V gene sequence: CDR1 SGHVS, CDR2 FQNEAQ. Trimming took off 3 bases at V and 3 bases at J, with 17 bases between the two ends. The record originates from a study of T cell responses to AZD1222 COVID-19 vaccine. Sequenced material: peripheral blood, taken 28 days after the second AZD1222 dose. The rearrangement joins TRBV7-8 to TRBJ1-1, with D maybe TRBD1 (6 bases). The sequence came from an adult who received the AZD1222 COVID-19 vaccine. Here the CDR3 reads CASSFARTGLYTEAFF. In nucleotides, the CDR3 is TGTGCCAGCAGCTTCGCGAGAACAGGGTTATACACTGAAGCTTTCTTT. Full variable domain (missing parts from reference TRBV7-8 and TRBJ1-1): GAGVSQSPRYKVAKRGQDVALRCDPISGHVSLFWYQQALGQGPEFLTYFQNEAQLDKSGLPSDRFFAERPEGSVSTLKIQRTQQEDSAVYLCASSFARTGLYTEAFFGQGTRLTVV.